This T cell receptor (beta chain) was recorded in a study of shared clonotypes between healthy human individuals. Naive CD8 isolation took CD45RO-negative cells positively selected for CCR7 and excluded terminally differentiated effector memory CD45RA+ cells. Sequenced by immunoSEQ multiplex PCR; TCRdb stores in-frame clones only, minus some. The profile covers roughly 570,000 clones, with roughly 98% appearing a single time and approximately 0.3% taken by the ten largest. Material for sequencing was naive CD8+ T cells sorted from blood. The receptor's source is a man aged 25-40 years in good health.

This chain's CDR3 is CASRAPSSGMAYNEQFF. The CDR3 DNA reads as TGTGCCAGCAGGGCGCCCTCTAGCGGGATGGCTTACAATGAGCAGTTCTTC. This chain connects TRBV27 to TRBJ2-1; 9 bases map to TRBD2. The trim removed 6 bases at V and 4 bases at J, leaving 13 bases unmatched. This CDR3 contains 17 residues. The germline CDR1 and CDR2 sequences are MNHEY and SMNVEV (reference sequence).